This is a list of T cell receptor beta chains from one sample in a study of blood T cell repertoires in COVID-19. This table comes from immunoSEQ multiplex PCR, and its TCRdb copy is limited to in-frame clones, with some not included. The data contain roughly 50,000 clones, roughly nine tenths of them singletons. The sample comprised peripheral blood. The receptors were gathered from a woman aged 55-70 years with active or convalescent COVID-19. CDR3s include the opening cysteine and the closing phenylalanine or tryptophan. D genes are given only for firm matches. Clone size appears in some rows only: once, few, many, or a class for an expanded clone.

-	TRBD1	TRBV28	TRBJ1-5	CASRRDSLNQPQHF	TGTGCCAGCAGACGGGACAGCCTCAATCAGCCCCAGCATTTT
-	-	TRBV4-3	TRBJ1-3	CASSQAWADSGNTIYF	TGCGCCAGCAGCCAAGCGTGGGCAGACTCTGGAAACACCATATATTTT
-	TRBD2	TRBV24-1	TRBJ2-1	CAIGGGEDNEQFF	TGTGCCATAGGCGGGGGAGAAGACAATGAGCAGTTCTTC
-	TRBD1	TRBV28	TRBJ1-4	CATSPRQGRNEKLFF	TGTGCCACCTCGCCTCGACAGGGTCGTAATGAAAAACTGTTTTTT
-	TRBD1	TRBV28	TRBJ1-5	CASSSGQGKTPQHF	TGTGCCAGCAGTTCGGGACAGGGGAAAACTCCCCAGCATTTT
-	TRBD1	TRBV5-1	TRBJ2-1	CASYPGQGANEQFF	TGCGCCAGCTATCCGGGACAGGGGGCCAATGAGCAGTTCTTC
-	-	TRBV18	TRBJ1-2	CASSPQTTNYGYTF	TGTGCCAGCTCACCACAGACTACTAACTATGGCTACACCTTC
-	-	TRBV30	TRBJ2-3	CAWRGGVSTDTQYF	TGTGCCTGGAGAGGCGGGGTGAGCACAGATACGCAGTATTTT
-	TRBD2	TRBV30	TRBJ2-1	CAWEALYGTSNWNEQFF	TGTGCCTGGGAGGCCCTTTACGGGACTAGCAACTGGAATGAGCAGTTCTTC
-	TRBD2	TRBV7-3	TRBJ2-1	CASSPWTSGGPFSSYNEQFF	TGTGCCAGCAGCCCCTGGACTAGCGGGGGGCCGTTCAGCTCCTACAATGAGCAGTTCTTC
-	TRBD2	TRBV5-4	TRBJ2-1	CASSLSGLAGNEQFF	TGTGCCAGCAGCCTCTCCGGACTAGCGGGCAATGAGCAGTTCTTC
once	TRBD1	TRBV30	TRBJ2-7	CAWREWGQGREQYF	TGTGCCTGGAGGGAATGGGGACAGGGACGCGAGCAGTACTTC
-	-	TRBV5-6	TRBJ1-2	CATSGSRNYGYTF	TGTGCCACCTCGGGATCCCGGAACTATGGCTACACCTTC
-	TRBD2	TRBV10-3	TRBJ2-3	CAITSSGMGTDTQYF	TGTGCCATCACCTCTAGCGGGATGGGCACAGATACGCAGTATTTT
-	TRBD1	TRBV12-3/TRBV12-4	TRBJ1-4	CASSSTGTEKLFF	TGTGCCAGCAGCTCGACAGGGACTGAAAAACTGTTTTTT
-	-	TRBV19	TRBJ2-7	CASSSRRDSYEQYF	TGTGCCAGTAGTTCCCGACGGGACTCCTACGAGCAGTACTTC
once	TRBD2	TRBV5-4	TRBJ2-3	CASSLRLAGGADTQYF	TGTGCCAGCAGCTTGAGACTAGCGGGAGGAGCAGATACGCAGTATTTT
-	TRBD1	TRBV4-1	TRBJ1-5	CASSQAGGPNQPQHF	TGCGCCAGCAGCCAAGCAGGGGGCCCCAATCAGCCCCAGCATTTT
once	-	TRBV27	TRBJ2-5	CASSSGFQGRETQYF	TGTGCCAGCAGTTCAGGGTTCCAAGGTCGAGAGACCCAGTACTTC
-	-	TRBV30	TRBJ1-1	CAWRGDINTEAFF	TGTGCCTGGAGAGGGGATATTAACACTGAAGCTTTCTTT
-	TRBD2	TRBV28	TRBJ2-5	CASSETSGWETQYF	TGTGCCAGCAGTGAGACTAGCGGTTGGGAGACCCAGTACTTC
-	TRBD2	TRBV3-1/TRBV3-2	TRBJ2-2	CASSQGQRGGTGELFF	TGTGCCAGCAGCCAAGGTCAGCGGGGGGGCACCGGGGAGCTGTTTTTT
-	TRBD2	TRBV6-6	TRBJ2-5	CASRGEGAETQYF	TGTGCCAGCAGAGGGGAGGGTGCAGAGACCCAGTACTTC
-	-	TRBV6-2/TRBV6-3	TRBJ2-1	CASSYSVGNEQFF	TGTGCCAGCAGTTACTCGGTCGGGAATGAGCAGTTCTTC
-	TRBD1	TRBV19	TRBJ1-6	CASSMEGTGGSPLHF	TGTGCCAGTAGTATGGAGGGGACAGGGGGATCACCCCTCCACTTT
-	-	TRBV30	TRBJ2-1	CAWSAVHEQFF	TGTGCCTGGAGTGCCGTCCATGAGCAGTTCTTC
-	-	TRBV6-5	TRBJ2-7	CASSYSSFGAYEQYF	TGTGCCAGCAGTTACTCCTCATTCGGGGCCTACGAGCAGTACTTC
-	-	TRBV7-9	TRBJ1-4	CASTSGDFATNEKLFF	TGTGCCAGCACCTCCGGGGACTTTGCAACTAATGAAAAACTGTTTTTT
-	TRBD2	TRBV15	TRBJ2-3	CATSRRGSTDTQYF	TGTGCCACCAGCAGGCGGGGGAGCACAGATACGCAGTATTTT
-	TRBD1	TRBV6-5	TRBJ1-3	CASSYSGTVDNTIYF	TGTGCCAGCAGTTACTCGGGGACAGTCGACAACACCATATATTTT
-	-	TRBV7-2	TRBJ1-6	CASSAQSSANSPLHF	TGTGCCAGCAGCGCCCAGAGCAGCGCCAATTCACCCCTCCACTTT
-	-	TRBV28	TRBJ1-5	CASSLGGSNQPQHF	TGTGCCAGCAGTTTAGGGGGCAGCAATCAGCCCCAGCATTTT
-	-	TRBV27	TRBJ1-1	CASSGALNTEAFF	TGTGCCAGCAGTGGAGCACTTAACACTGAAGCTTTCTTT
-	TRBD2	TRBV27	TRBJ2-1	CASSRLAGETYNEQFF	TGTGCCAGCAGTCGATTAGCGGGAGAGACCTACAATGAGCAGTTCTTC
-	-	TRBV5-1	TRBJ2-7	CASSLAGQRSYEQYF	TGCGCCAGCAGCTTGGCTGGTCAGCGATCCTACGAGCAGTACTTC
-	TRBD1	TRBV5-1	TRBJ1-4	CASAQQGANEKLFF	TGCGCCAGCGCCCAGCAGGGGGCTAATGAAAAACTGTTTTTT
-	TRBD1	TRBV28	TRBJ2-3	CASTTRRGQQVSSTDTQYF	TGTGCCAGCACCACCAGAAGGGGGCAGCAGGTCTCAAGCACAGATACGCAGTATTTT
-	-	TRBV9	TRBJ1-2	CASSVDPGRPYGYTF	TGTGCCAGCAGCGTAGACCCAGGGCGTCCCTATGGCTACACCTTC
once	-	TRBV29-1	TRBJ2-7	CSVVSSSSYEQYF	TGCAGCGTTGTCTCGTCCAGCTCCTACGAGCAGTACTTC
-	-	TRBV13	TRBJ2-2	CASSPSAGELFF	TGTGCCAGCAGCCCAAGCGCGGGGGAGCTGTTTTTT
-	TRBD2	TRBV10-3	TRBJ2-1	CAISVASGGAEEQFF	TGTGCCATCAGTGTGGCTAGCGGGGGGGCCGAGGAGCAGTTCTTC
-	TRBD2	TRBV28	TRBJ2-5	CASSTALGVSRRENVETQYF	TGTGCCAGCAGCACCGCTTTAGGGGTGTCGAGGCGGGAGAACGTGGAGACCCAGTACTTC
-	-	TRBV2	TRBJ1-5	CASRETVTGPQHF	TGTGCCAGCAGGGAGACAGTGACTGGGCCCCAGCATTTT
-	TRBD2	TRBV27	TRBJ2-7	CASSSPGLAGYEQYF	TGTGCCAGCAGTTCACCGGGACTAGCGGGTTACGAGCAGTACTTC
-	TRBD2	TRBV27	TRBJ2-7	CASSLSSSGGVYEQYF	TGTGCCAGCAGTTTATCGAGCAGCGGGGGGGTCTACGAGCAGTACTTC